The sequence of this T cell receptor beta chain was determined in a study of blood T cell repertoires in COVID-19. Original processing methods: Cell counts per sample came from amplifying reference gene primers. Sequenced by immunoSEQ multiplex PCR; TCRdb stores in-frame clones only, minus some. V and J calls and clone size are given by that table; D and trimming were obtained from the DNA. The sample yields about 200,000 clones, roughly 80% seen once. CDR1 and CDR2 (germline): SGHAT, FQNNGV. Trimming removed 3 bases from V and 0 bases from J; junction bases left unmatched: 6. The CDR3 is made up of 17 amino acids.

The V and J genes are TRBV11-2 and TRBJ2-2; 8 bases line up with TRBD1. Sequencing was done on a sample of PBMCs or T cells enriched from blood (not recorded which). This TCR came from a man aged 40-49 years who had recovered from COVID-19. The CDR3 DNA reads TGTGCCAGCAGCTTCGGGTTGGGACAGGCGAACACCGGGGAGCTGTTTTTT. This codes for CASSFGLGQANTGELFF.